These 10 T cell receptor beta chains share one sample of origin, sequenced in a study of T cell changes during pregnancy in multiple sclerosis (dated by TCRdb to about 2019). The protocol used for the library was the immunoSEQ multiplex PCR assay. This is the immuneACCESS table as TCRdb keeps it, with only in-frame sequences that have V and J called. A part of the clones is gone; compared with another copy, unresolved V genes explain less than half, and the rest is unexplained. For this sample there are about 67,000 clones; more than 85% appear just once. The biggest ten clones account for under 2% of the sample. The specimen was peripheral blood, collected in the first trimester of pregnancy. The receptors derive from a female donor in good health, enrolled as a control in a pregnancy study.

The chain links TRBV4-1 to TRBJ2-7; TRBD2 matches at 8 bases. There are 16 residues in the CDR3. Germline V lookup: CDR1 MGHRA, CDR2 YSYEKL. The trim removed 3 bases at V and 2 bases at J, leaving 9 bases unmatched. Written as DNA, the CDR3 is TGCGCCAGCAGCCAGGCAACTAGCGGCCCAACCTACGAGCAGTACTTC. It is translated as CASSQATSGPTYEQYF.

As to this clone: A clone one base away is much larger, so this may be a read error. The chain recombines TRBV5-6 with TRBJ2-7, with TRBD2 as a possible D gene (6 bases). This CDR3 comprises 12 residues. Germline lookup yields CDR1 SGHDT and CDR2 YYEEEE. V was pared by 2 bases and J by 7 bases, with 10 bases between. As DNA, the CDR3 is TGTGCCAGCAGCTTCGTGGGGGGAGAGCAGTACTTC. Protein: CASSFVGGEQYF.

The rearrangement joins TRBV5-4 to TRBJ2-1; 7 bases are a match to TRBD1. J was trimmed by 2 bases and V by 0 bases; bases with no gene match: 2. CDR1 is SGHNT, CDR2 YYREEE, per germline (reference sequence). CDR3 length equals 15 residues. The CDR3 protein is CASSLDRGTYNEQFF. The CDR3 DNA reads as TGTGCCAGCAGCTTGGACAGGGGCACCTACAATGAGCAGTTCTTC.

The chain combines TRBV7-8 with TRBJ2-3; 8 bases match TRBD2. This CDR3 is built from 14 residues. Trimming at V came to 7 bases and at J to 4 bases, leaving 7 bases not matched to a gene. CDR1 and CDR2 from the germline V gene are SGHVS and FQNEAQ. The CDR3 sequence is CASTVPLAADTQYF. CDR3 DNA sequence: TGTGCCAGCACCGTGCCACTAGCGGCAGATACGCAGTATTTT.

This clone was found a few times. The chain employs TRBV2 and TRBJ1-1; D is unclear. The V and J ends lost 5 bases and 1 base respectively, with 8 bases between them. Per the germline V gene, CDR1 is SNHLY and CDR2 is FYNNEI. CDR3 length equals 13 residues. The CDR3, as DNA: TGTGCCAGCAGTCTTGGGCAGAACACTGAAGCTTTCTTT. Its translation: CASSLGQNTEAFF.

The chain employs TRBV28 and TRBJ1-5; no definite D call. This CDR3 comprises 13 residues. The V end was cut by 5 bases, the J end by 4 bases, with 9 bases between. CDR1 and CDR2 from the germline V gene are MDHEN and SYDVKM. This chain's CDR3 is CASSGQRNQPQHF. CDR3 bases: TGTGCCAGCAGTGGGCAGCGGAATCAGCCCCAGCATTTT.

The chain carries TRBV7-2 and TRBJ1-1; D is ambiguous. In germline, CDR1 is SGHTA, CDR2 FQGNSA. The CDR3 contains 15 residues. V was cut by 1 base and J by 0 bases, with 9 bases left in between. The CDR3 region has the DNA TGTGCCAGCAGCTTAGTTGGGCTGTTGAACACTGAAGCTTTCTTT. Protein: CASSLVGLLNTEAFF.

The chain is built from TRBV29-1 and TRBJ2-3; a weak D match, TRBD1 (6 bases). The germline V gene has CDR1 SQVTM and CDR2 ANQGSEA. V lost 2 bases and J lost 4, with 22 bases in between. The CDR3 runs 17 residues. The CDR3 DNA is TGCAGCGTTGAAATGGGGGCATTGTTACTAGGGGCAGATACGCAGTATTTT. Amino acid sequence: CSVEMGALLLGADTQYF.

The chain recombines TRBV5-1 with TRBJ2-7, with 8 bases lining up with TRBD1. Trimming at V came to 4 bases and at J to 3 bases, leaving 6 bases not matched to a gene. Germline values: CDR1 SGHRS, CDR2 YFSETQ. This CDR3 comprises 14 residues. The CDR3 bases are TGCGCCAGCAGCCCAGGACAGGGAATCTACGAGCAGTACTTC. This sequence encodes CASSPGQGIYEQYF.

The chain is built from TRBV27 and TRBJ2-7; TRBD2 matches 7 bases. V shed 2 bases, J shed 4 bases, and the junction held 2 bases outside the gene matches. This CDR3 spans 13 amino acids. In germline, CDR1 is MNHEY, CDR2 SMNVEV (reference sequence). The CDR3 loop is CASSLRDYYEQYF. The CDR3 nucleotides read TGTGCCAGCAGTTTACGGGACTATTACGAGCAGTACTTC.